This TCR beta chain was retrieved from a study of CD8 T cells in Susac syndrome. Random hexamers were used to reverse transcribe 0.5 to 1 ug of RNA. TCRdb ran MiXCR on the immunoSEQ multiplex PCR reads and lists one entry per CDR3 protein. The profile shows under 200,000 distinct CDR3 sequences, around 94% of them singletons. With 5 bases clipped from V and 4 bases from J, the junction kept 12 bases outside the gene matches. There are 18 residues in the CDR3. CDR1 is SGHTA, CDR2 FQGNSA, per germline. This receptor was obtained from a human donor with Susac syndrome. Sequenced material: CD4+ T cells from PBMCs. The J gene is TRBJ2-5, the V gene TRBV7-2; 14 bases agree with TRBD2. The CDR3: CASSPGTSGGLSGETQYF. DNA of the CDR3: TGTGCCAGCAGCCCAGGGACTAGCGGGGGCCTCTCAGGAGAGACCCAGTACTTC.